The entry below gives a single T cell receptor (beta chain) sequence along with its context. The germline V gene has CDR1 SGHNT and CDR2 YYREEE (reference sequence). This CDR3 comprises 16 residues. Trimming removed 0 bases at V and 0 bases at J, with 9 bases between. Study processing details: The authors estimated nucleated cell counts from reference gene primer amplification. Using immunoSEQ multiplex PCR, the repertoire was profiled, and TCRdb retains in-frame clones only, with some absent. The V and J calls and clone size come from that table; D and trimming were worked out from the DNA. Of roughly 290,000 clones listed, approximately 89% were seen once; the top ten hold about 8%. These data belong to a study of blood T cell repertoires in COVID-19. Study in general: Both acute and convalescent COVID-19 samples were obtained from the United States, Italy and Spain. PBMCs, B-cell-depleted T cells, or T cells provided the cDNA or gDNA that made up the material.

This sequence originates from a woman in her fifties or sixties who had recovered from COVID-19. The sequencing input was peripheral blood. This chain uses TRBV5-4 with TRBJ2-2, with D maybe TRBD1 (5 bases). The CDR3 spells CASSLGRGPNTGELFF. The CDR3 DNA reads as TGTGCCAGCAGCTTGGGAAGGGGTCCGAACACCGGGGAGCTGTTTTTT.